These 20 T cell receptor beta chains were sequenced from one sample in a study of shared clonotypes between healthy human individuals. Assay: immunoSEQ multiplex PCR; the TCRdb copy retains only in-frame clones and omits some. This table has 2 million to 3 million clones, under 95% appearing once. The specimen was naive CD4+ T cells from PBMCs. The subset is: CD45RA+ positively selected. Source of these receptors: a man aged 18 to 35 in good health. Some clones in this sample may be carry-over from other donors' samples.

J is TRBJ2-1 and V is TRBV7-8; TRBD2 matches at 12 bases. CDR1 is SGHVS and CDR2 is FQNEAQ in the germline V gene. CDR3 length: 17 amino acids. Trimming removed 7 bases from V and 0 bases from J; junction bases left unmatched: 7. The CDR3 sequence is CASIRLAGEISYNEQFF. CDR3 coding DNA: TGTGCCAGCATACGACTAGCGGGAGAAATCTCCTACAATGAGCAGTTCTTC.

V and J are TRBV6-5 and TRBJ2-1; the D gene could be TRBD1 or TRBD2 (5 bases each). With 2 bases removed from V and 13 bases from J, the gap between germline ends came to 9 bases. The CDR3 has 11 residues. Germline V gene sequence: CDR1 MNHEY, CDR2 SVGAGI. CDR3 sequence reads: CASSYKGRQFF. CDR3 coding DNA: TGTGCCAGCAGTTACAAGGGACGACAGTTCTTC.

The J gene is TRBJ2-2, the V gene TRBV5-4, with D possibly called TRBD1 or TRBD2 (6 bases each). Germline V gives CDR1 SGHNT, CDR2 YYREEE (reference sequence). The germline V and J ends were trimmed by 4 bases and 6 bases, with 16 bases remaining between them. CDR3 length equals 15 residues. In nucleotides, the CDR3 is TGTGCCAGCAGCATGACAGGAGGGAAGGCCGGGGAGCTGTTTTTT. As protein: CASSMTGGKAGELFF.

This chain joins TRBV7-9 and TRBJ2-7; D gene unclear. CDR3 length: 12 amino acids. V shed 5 bases and J shed 12 bases, with 17 bases lying between them. In germline, CDR1 is SEHNR, CDR2 FQNEAQ (reference sequence). The chain's CDR3 is CASSPVDGPTYF. CDR3 sequence (DNA): TGTGCCAGCAGCCCCGTCGACGGACCAACGTACTTC.

Concerning this clone itself: The sample holds other DNA sequences that translate to the same CDR3. The chain has TRBV19 and TRBJ1-1; D not resolved. Between the trimmed V and J ends, which lost 2 bases and 1 base, there was a span of 5 bases. Germline loops: CDR1 LNHDA, CDR2 SQIVND (reference sequence). There are 13 residues in the CDR3. The CDR3 region is CASSIQRNTEAFF. The CDR3 DNA sequence: TGTGCCAGTAGTATACAGAGGAACACTGAAGCTTTCTTT.

The chain carries TRBV7-2 and TRBJ2-1; 7 bases are a match to TRBD2. Germline V gene sequence: CDR1 SGHTA, CDR2 FQGNSA. This CDR3 contains 14 residues. Germline trimming cut 3 bases from V and 5 bases from J; bases unmatched to any gene: 4. The CDR3 nucleotides read TGTGCCAGCAGCTTCAGGCGGGAGAACAATGAGCAGTTCTTC. Translated: CASSFRRENNEQFF.

This rearrangement joins TRBV5-4 to TRBJ1-2, with D hard to call. Trimming took off 0 bases at V and 2 bases at J, with 8 bases between the two ends. CDR3 length: 14 amino acids. Germline V lookup: CDR1 SGHNT, CDR2 YYREEE (reference sequence). The CDR3 is CASSLGLENYGYTF. Written as DNA, the CDR3 is TGTGCCAGCAGCTTGGGACTCGAAAACTATGGCTACACCTTC.

In regard to this clone: The sample has other DNA sequences that encode this CDR3 too. The chain carries TRBV19 and TRBJ2-5; 8 bases map to TRBD2. The CDR3 loop spans 14 amino acids. CDR1 and CDR2 (germline): LNHDA, SQIVND (reference sequence). Germline trimming cut 6 bases from V and 4 bases from J; bases unmatched to any gene: 7. The CDR3 region has the DNA TGTGCCAGTAGGGGCGGGAGGTTGGGAGAGACCCAGTACTTC. It yields the protein CASRGGRLGETQYF.

The rearrangement links TRBV6-1 to TRBJ2-1; 8 positions agree with TRBD1. Unmatched junction bases numbered 8, after V lost 4 bases and J lost 6 bases. This CDR3 is built from 15 residues. The V gene's germline CDR1 is MNHNS and CDR2 SASEGT. This chain's CDR3 is CASSGQGTVVNEQFF. The CDR3 DNA follows: TGTGCCAGCAGTGGACAGGGGACAGTAGTCAATGAGCAGTTCTTC.

This chain uses TRBV19 with TRBJ1-1; the match to TRBD1 covers 8 bases. Germline assignment: CDR1 LNHDA and CDR2 SQIVND (reference sequence). With V trimmed by 9 bases and J by 5 bases, 5 bases remained unmatched. The CDR3 is made up of 12 amino acids. CDR3 DNA: TGTGCCAGCCACAGGGGGGGGACTGAAGCTTTCTTT. Its translation is CASHRGGTEAFF.

The genes are TRBV9 and TRBJ2-3, with D possibly being TRBD2 (6 bases). Germline V gene sequence: CDR1 SGDLS, CDR2 YYNGEE. The CDR3 runs 15 residues. V lost 2 bases to trimming and J lost 4 bases, with 14 bases between them. Here the CDR3 DNA reads TGTGCCAGCAGCGTCCTTGGGGGAGGTTCAGATACGCAGTATTTT. It specifies CASSVLGGGSDTQYF.

This chain joins TRBV5-1 and TRBJ2-3; the match to TRBD1 covers 7 bases. Germline V gives CDR1 SGHRS, CDR2 YFSETQ. The length of the CDR3 is 14 residues. Unmatched junction bases numbered 7, after V lost 6 bases and J lost 3 bases. The CDR3 loop is CASTPDRETDTQYF. As DNA, the CDR3 is TGCGCCAGCACCCCCGACAGGGAGACAGATACGCAGTATTTT.

CDR3 in amino acids: CASSSPGREAEKTQYF. The CDR3 region has the DNA TGTGCCAGCAGTTCCCCTGGGCGGGAGGCGGAAAAGACCCAGTACTTC. The J gene is TRBJ2-5, the V gene TRBV28, with 8 bases identical to TRBD2. Germline V gene sequence: CDR1 MDHEN, CDR2 SYDVKM. The trim removed 4 bases at V and 6 bases at J, leaving 13 bases unmatched. The CDR3 contains 16 residues.

This chain joins TRBV5-1 and TRBJ2-2, with TRBD1 identical over 9 bases. V shed 1 base, J shed 6 bases, and the junction held 7 bases outside the gene matches. The CDR3 extends over 16 amino acids. Germline values: CDR1 SGHRS, CDR2 YFSETQ. The CDR3 protein is CASSLTGTGSPGELFF. The DNA of the CDR3 is TGCGCCAGCAGCTTGACCGGGACAGGGTCCCCCGGGGAGCTGTTTTTT.

Comments on this clone: Distinct nucleotide sequences in the sample also encode this CDR3. The rearrangement links TRBV28 to TRBJ2-7, with TRBD2 matching 10 bases. J was trimmed by 3 bases and V by 0 bases; bases with no gene match: 2. The CDR3 consists of 15 residues. Germline V gene lookup returns CDR1 MDHEN and CDR2 SYDVKM. The CDR3 DNA follows: TGTGCCAGCAGTTTATGGGCTAGCGGGAGCTACGAGCAGTACTTC. Amino acid sequence: CASSLWASGSYEQYF.

The chain carries TRBV27 and TRBJ2-7; 8 bases match TRBD1. This CDR3 is built from 15 residues. The V gene end was trimmed by 2 bases and the J gene end by 2 bases; junction bases not matched to a gene: 5. Per germline, CDR1 MNHEY and CDR2 SMNVEV (reference sequence). CDR3 residues: CASSLQPTGAYEQYF. As DNA, the CDR3 is TGTGCCAGCAGTTTACAACCGACAGGGGCCTACGAGCAGTACTTC.

This chain joins TRBV11-2 and TRBJ2-3; TRBD2 agrees at 7 bases. V was clipped by 3 bases and J by 4 bases; unmatched bases: 4. CDR1 is SGHAT, CDR2 FQNNGV, per germline. CDR3 length: 14 amino acids. The CDR3 spells CASSFRTRPDTQYF. Here the CDR3 DNA reads TGTGCCAGCAGCTTCCGGACTAGACCAGATACGCAGTATTTT.

The chain employs TRBV4-2 and TRBJ2-3, with 12 bases matching TRBD2. V lost 0 bases to trimming and J lost 7 bases; unmatched junction nucleotides: 14. The CDR3 length is 19 residues. Germline V lookup: CDR1 LGHNA, CDR2 YNFKEQ. This CDR3 is CASSQDPSGRAGRGNTQYF. The DNA for the CDR3 is TGTGCCAGCAGCCAAGATCCTAGCGGGAGGGCCGGGCGGGGAAATACGCAGTATTTT.

The genes are TRBV5-8 and TRBJ2-5; D remains unclear. Germline CDR1 is SGHTS and CDR2 is YDEGEE. There are 10 residues in the CDR3. Trimming removed 4 bases from V and 8 bases from J, with 6 bases in between. This CDR3 reads CASSRKTQYF. DNA for the CDR3: TGTGCCAGCAGCAGGAAAACCCAGTACTTC.

CDR3 in DNA: TGTGCCAGCAGTTACTCGGGGCGGTCGAACACTGAAGCTTTCTTT. Amino acids: CASSYSGRSNTEAFF. The J gene is TRBJ1-1, the V gene TRBV6-6; possible D gene TRBD1, 5 bases. The CDR3 has 15 amino acids. Germline CDR1 and CDR2: MNHNY and SVGAGI (reference sequence). The V end was cut by 0 bases, the J end by 1 base, with 9 bases between.